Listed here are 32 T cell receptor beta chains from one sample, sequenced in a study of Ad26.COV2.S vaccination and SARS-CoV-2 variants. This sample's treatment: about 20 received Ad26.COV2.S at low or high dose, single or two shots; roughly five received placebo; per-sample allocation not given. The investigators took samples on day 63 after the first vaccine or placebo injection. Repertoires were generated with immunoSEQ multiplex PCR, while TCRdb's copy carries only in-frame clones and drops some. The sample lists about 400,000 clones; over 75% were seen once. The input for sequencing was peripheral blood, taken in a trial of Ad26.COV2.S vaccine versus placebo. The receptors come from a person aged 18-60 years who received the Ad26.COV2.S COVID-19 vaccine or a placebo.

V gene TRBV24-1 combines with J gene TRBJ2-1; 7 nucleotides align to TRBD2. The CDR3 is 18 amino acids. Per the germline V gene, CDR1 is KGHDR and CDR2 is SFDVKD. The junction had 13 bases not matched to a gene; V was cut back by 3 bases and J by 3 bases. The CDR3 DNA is TGTGCCACCAGTGATCCCGTGAAGGCTAGCGGAAACTACAATGAGCAGTTCTTC. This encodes CATSDPVKASGNYNEQFF.

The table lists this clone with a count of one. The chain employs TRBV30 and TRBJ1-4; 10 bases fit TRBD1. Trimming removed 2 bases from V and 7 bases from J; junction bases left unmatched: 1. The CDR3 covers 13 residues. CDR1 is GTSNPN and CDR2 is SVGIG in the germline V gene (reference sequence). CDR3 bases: TGTGCCTGGAGTCGGACAGGGGGTGAAAAACTGTTTTTT. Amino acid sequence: CAWSRTGGEKLFF.

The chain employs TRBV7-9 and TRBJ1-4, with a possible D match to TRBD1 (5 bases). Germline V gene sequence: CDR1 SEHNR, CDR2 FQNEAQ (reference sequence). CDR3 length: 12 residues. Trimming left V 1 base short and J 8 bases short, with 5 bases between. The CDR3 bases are TGTGCCAGCAGCTTAGAGGGGGAAAAACTGTTTTTT. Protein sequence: CASSLEGEKLFF.

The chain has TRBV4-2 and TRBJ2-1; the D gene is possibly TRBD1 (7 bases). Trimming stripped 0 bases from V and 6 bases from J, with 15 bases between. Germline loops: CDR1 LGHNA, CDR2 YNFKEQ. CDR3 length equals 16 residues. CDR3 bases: TGTGCCAGCAGCCAAGATCAGGGGGGCACTGGCAATGAGCAGTTCTTC. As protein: CASSQDQGGTGNEQFF.

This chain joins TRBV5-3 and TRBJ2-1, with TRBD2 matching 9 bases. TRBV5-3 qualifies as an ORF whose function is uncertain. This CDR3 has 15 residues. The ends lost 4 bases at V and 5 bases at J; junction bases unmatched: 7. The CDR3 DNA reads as TGTGCCAGAAGCCCTGAGACTAGCGGCCACAATGAGCAGTTCTTC. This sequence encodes CARSPETSGHNEQFF.

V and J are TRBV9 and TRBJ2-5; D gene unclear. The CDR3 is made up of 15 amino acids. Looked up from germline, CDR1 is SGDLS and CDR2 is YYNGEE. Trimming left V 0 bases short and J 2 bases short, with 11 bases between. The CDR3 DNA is TGTGCCAGCAGCGTAGTAGCAGGCTCACAAGAGACCCAGTACTTC. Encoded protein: CASSVVAGSQETQYF.

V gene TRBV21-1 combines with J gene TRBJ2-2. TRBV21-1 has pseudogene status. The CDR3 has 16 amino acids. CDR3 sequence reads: CASSLLTGQNTGELFF. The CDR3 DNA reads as TGTGCCAGCAGCTTACTTACCGGGCAGAACACCGGGGAGCTGTTTTTT.

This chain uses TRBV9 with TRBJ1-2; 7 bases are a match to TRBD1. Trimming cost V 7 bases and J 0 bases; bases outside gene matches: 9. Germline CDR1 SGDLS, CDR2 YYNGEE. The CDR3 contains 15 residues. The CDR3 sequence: CASGGGDSPNYGYTF. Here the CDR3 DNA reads TGTGCCAGCGGCGGGGGGGACAGCCCTAACTATGGCTACACCTTC.

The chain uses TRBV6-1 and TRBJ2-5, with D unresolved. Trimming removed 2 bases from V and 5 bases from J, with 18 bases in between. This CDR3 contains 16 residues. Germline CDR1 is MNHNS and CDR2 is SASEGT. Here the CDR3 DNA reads TGTGCCAGCAGTGAATCTAGAAGCCGAACAACGGAGACCCAGTACTTC. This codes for CASSESRSRTTETQYF.

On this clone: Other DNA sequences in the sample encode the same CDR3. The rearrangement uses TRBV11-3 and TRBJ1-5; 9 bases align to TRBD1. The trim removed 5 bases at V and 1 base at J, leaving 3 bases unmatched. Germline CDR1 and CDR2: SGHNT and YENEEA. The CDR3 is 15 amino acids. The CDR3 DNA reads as TGTGCCAGCAGCCCCGGGACAGGGAGCAATCAGCCCCAGCATTTT. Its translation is CASSPGTGSNQPQHF.

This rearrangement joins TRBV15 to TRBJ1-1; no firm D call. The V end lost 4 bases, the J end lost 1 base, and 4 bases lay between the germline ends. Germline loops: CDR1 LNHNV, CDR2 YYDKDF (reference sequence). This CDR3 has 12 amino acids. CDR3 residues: CATSTGNTEAFF. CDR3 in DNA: TGTGCCACCAGCACCGGGAACACTGAAGCTTTCTTT.

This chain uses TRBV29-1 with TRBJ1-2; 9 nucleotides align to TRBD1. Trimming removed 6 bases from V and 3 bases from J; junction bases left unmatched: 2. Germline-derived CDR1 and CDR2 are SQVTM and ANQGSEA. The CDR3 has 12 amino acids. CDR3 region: CSVRTGDYGYTF. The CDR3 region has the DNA TGCAGCGTCCGGACAGGGGACTATGGCTACACCTTC.

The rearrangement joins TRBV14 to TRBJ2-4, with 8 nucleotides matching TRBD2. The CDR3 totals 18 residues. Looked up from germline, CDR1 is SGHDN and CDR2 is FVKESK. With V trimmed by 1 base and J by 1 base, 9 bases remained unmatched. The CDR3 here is CASSQGPTREGAKNIQYF. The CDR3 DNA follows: TGTGCCAGCAGCCAAGGGCCCACACGGGAGGGGGCCAAAAACATTCAGTACTTC. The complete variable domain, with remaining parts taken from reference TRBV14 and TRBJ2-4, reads EAGVTQFPSHSVIEKGQTVTLRCDPISGHDNLYWYRRVMGKEIKFLLHFVKESKQDESGMPNNRFLAERTGGTYSTLKVQPAELEDSGVYFCASSQGPTREGAKNIQYFGAGTRLSVL.

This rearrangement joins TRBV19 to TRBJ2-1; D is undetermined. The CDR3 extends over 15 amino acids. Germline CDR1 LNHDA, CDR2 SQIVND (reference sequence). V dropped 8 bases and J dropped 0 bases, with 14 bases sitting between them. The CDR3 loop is CASSLGEDSYNEQFF. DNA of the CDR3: TGTGCCAGTTCCCTGGGTGAGGACTCCTACAATGAGCAGTTCTTC.

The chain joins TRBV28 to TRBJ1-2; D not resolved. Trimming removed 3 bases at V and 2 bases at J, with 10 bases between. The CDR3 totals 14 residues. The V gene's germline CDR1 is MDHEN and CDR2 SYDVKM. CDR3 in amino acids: CASSFGSGNYGYTF. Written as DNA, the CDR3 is TGTGCCAGCAGTTTCGGGTCGGGGAACTATGGCTACACCTTC.

The CDR3 DNA sequence: TGTGCCAGCAGCAAAGCGCTTGGGGGAGGAGCTCGATACAATGAGCAGTTCTTC. The encoded protein is CASSKALGGGARYNEQFF. The J gene is TRBJ2-1, the V gene TRBV21-1; the table's D gene call, TRBD2, was not cross checked with the DNA. TRBV21-1 is shown as a pseudogene. This CDR3 comprises 18 residues.

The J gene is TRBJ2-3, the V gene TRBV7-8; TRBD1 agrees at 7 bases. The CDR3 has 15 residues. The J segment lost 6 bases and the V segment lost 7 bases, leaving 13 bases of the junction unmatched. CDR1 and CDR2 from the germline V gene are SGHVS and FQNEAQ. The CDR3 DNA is TGTGCCAGCACCGTGACAGGGAGAGGTACGGATACGCAGTATTTT. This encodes CASTVTGRGTDTQYF. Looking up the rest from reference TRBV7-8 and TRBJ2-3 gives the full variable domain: GAGVSQSPRYKVAKRGQDVALRCDPISGHVSLFWYQQALGQGPEFLTYFQNEAQLDKSGLPSDRFFAERPEGSVSTLKIQRTQQEDSAVYLCASTVTGRGTDTQYFGPGTRLTVL.

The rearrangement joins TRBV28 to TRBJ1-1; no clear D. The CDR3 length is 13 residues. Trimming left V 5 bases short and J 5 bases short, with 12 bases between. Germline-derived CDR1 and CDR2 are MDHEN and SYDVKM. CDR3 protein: CASSPPRTTEAFF. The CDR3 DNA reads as TGTGCCAGCAGTCCCCCCCGAACGACTGAAGCTTTCTTT.

The CDR3 is CASSRLLARINEQFF. Here the CDR3 DNA reads TGTGCCAGCAGCCGACTCCTAGCGAGGATCAATGAGCAGTTCTTC. The genes are TRBV6-5 and TRBJ2-1; D possibly corresponds to TRBD2 (6 bases). The length of the CDR3 is 15 residues. CDR1 is MNHEY, CDR2 SVGAGI, per germline. Trimming took 6 bases from V and 6 from J, leaving 18 bases between them.

CDR3 bases: TGCGCCAGCAGCCCGGCCTGGAGGGTAGCGGGAAGGTCCGGGGAGCTGTTTTTT. Amino acids: CASSPAWRVAGRSGELFF. The chain carries TRBV5-1 and TRBJ2-2; TRBD2 agrees at 8 bases. CDR3 length: 18 amino acids. Looked up from germline, CDR1 is SGHRS and CDR2 is YFSETQ. V shed 4 bases and J 6 bases; nucleotides not matched to a gene: 17.

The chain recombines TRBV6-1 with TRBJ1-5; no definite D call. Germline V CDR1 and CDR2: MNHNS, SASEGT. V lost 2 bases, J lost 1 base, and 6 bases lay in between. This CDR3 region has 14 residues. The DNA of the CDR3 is TGTGCCAGCAGTGAACCGGACAGCAATCAGCCCCAGCATTTT. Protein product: CASSEPDSNQPQHF.

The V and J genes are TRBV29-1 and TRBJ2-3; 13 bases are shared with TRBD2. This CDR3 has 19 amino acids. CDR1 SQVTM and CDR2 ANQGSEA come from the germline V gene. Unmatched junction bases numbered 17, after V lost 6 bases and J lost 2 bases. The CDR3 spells CSVQPVGTSGAWPTDTQYF. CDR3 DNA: TGCAGCGTCCAACCTGTCGGGACTAGCGGGGCCTGGCCCACAGATACGCAGTATTTT.

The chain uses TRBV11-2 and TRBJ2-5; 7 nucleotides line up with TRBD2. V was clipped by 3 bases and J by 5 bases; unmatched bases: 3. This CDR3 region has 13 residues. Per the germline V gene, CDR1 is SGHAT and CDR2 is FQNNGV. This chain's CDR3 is CASSLAGVETQYF. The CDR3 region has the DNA TGTGCCAGCAGCTTGGCGGGAGTGGAGACCCAGTACTTC.

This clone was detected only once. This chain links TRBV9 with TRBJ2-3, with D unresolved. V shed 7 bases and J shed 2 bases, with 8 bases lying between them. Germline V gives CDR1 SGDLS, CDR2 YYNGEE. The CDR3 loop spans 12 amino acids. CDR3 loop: CASSGPTDTQYF. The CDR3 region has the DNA TGTGCCAGCTCCGGGCCCACAGATACGCAGTATTTT.

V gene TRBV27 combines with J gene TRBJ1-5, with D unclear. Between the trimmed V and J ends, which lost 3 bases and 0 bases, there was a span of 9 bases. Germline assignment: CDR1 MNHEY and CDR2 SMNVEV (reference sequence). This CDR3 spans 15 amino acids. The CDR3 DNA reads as TGTGCCAGCAGTTTCGTGCCAGTTAGCAATCAGCCCCAGCATTTT. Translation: CASSFVPVSNQPQHF.

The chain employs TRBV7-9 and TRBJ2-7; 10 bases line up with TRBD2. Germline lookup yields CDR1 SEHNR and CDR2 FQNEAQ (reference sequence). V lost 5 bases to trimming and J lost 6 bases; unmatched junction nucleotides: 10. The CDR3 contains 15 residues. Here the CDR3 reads CASSRWASGSGEQYF. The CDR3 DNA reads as TGTGCCAGCAGCCGGTGGGCTAGCGGGAGTGGCGAGCAGTACTTC.

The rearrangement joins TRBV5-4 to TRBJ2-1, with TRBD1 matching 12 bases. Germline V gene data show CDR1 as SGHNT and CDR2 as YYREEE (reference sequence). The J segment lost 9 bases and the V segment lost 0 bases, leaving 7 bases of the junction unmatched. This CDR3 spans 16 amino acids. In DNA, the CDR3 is TGTGCCAGCAGCTTGGGGCTGGGACAGGGGGCTGGTGAGCAGTTCTTC. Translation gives CASSLGLGQGAGEQFF.

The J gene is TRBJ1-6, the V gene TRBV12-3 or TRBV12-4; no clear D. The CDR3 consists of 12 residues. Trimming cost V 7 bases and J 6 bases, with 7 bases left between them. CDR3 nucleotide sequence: TGTGCCAGCACAGGAGCTAATTCACCCCTCCACTTT. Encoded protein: CASTGANSPLHF.

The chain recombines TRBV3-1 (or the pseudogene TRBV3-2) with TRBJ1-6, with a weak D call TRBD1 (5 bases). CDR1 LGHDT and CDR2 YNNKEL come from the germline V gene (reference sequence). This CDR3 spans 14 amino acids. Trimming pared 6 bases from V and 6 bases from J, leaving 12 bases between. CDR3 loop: CASRYRLLNSPLHF. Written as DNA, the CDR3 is TGTGCCAGCAGGTACAGGTTACTTAATTCACCCCTCCACTTT.

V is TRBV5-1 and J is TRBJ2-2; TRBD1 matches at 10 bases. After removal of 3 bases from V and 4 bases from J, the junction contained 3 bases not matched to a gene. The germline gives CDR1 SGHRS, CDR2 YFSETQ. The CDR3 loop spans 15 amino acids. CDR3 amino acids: CASSWGTGVTGELFF. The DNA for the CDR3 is TGCGCCAGCAGCTGGGGGACAGGGGTCACCGGGGAGCTGTTTTTT.

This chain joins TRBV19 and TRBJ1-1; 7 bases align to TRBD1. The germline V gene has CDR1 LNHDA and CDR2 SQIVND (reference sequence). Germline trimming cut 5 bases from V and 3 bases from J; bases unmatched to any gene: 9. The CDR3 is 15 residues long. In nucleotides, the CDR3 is TGTGCCAGTAGTGTCCACAGGGGCCTGGACACTGAAGCTTTCTTT. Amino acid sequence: CASSVHRGLDTEAFF.

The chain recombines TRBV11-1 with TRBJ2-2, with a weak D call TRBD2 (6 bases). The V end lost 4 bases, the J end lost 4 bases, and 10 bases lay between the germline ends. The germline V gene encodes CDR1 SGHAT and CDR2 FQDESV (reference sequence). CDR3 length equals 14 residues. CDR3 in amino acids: CASSWDFLTGELFF. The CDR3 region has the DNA TGTGCCAGCAGCTGGGACTTTCTCACCGGGGAGCTGTTTTTT. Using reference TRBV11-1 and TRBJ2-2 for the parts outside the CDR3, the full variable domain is EAEVAQSPRYKITEKSQAVAFWCDPISGHATLYWYRQILGQGPELLVQFQDESVVDDSQLPKDRFSAERLKGVDSTLKIQPAELGDSAMYLCASSWDFLTGELFFGEGSRLTVL.